The 18 T cell receptor beta chains below all came from one sample that was sequenced in a study of blood T cell repertoires in COVID-19. The data were produced by immunoSEQ multiplex PCR, yet TCRdb's version contains in-frame clones alone and is incomplete. In the table there are about 98,000 clones, around 90% of which are singletons. The sequenced material came from peripheral blood. All receptors come from a man aged 45-65 years with active COVID-19.

V and J are TRBV19 and TRBJ2-1; weak D call: TRBD1 (5 bases). Deletions cut 5 bases from V and 4 bases from J, with 9 bases between. Germline V gene lookup returns CDR1 LNHDA and CDR2 SQIVND (reference sequence). This CDR3 is 13 amino acids long. In nucleotides, the CDR3 is TGTGCCAGTAGTCAGACAGTGTACAATGAGCAGTTCTTC. Its translation is CASSQTVYNEQFF. The full variable domain, with the rest looked up from reference TRBV19 and TRBJ2-1, is DGGITQSPKYLFRKEGQNVTLSCEQNLNHDAMYWYRQDPGQGLRLIYYSQIVNDFQKGDIAEGYSVSREKKESFPLTVTSAQKNPTAFYLCASSQTVYNEQFFGPGTRLTVL.

This chain uses TRBV2 with TRBJ2-7; D ambiguous. V was cut by 3 bases and J by 2 bases, with 11 bases left in between. Germline V gives CDR1 SNHLY, CDR2 FYNNEI. The CDR3 totals 14 residues. DNA for the CDR3: TGTGCCAGCAGTGAGTGGCAGCGCCCCTACGAGCAGTACTTC. It is translated as CASSEWQRPYEQYF.

The chain recombines TRBV3-1 (or the pseudogene TRBV3-2) with TRBJ1-2; 11 bases fit TRBD1. Unmatched junction bases numbered 10, after V lost 4 bases and J lost 3 bases. Germline V CDR1 and CDR2: LGHDT, YNNKEL (reference sequence). There are 17 residues in the CDR3. The CDR3 sequence: CASSPRDRGKSDYGYTF. The CDR3 DNA sequence: TGTGCCAGCAGCCCCCGGGACAGGGGGAAATCCGACTATGGCTACACCTTC.

The J gene is TRBJ2-6, the V gene TRBV6-5, with TRBD1 as a possible D gene (5 bases). Germline V lookup: CDR1 MNHEY, CDR2 SVGAGI. The CDR3 has 15 residues. V was pared by 8 bases and J by 0 bases, with 11 bases between. The CDR3 region is CASALGASGANVLTF. The CDR3 region has the DNA TGTGCCAGCGCGCTTGGGGCCTCTGGGGCCAACGTCCTGACTTTC.

The chain recombines TRBV7-8 with TRBJ1-6; no definite D call. Trimming took off 7 bases at V and 7 bases at J, with 20 bases between the two ends. Germline assignment: CDR1 SGHVS and CDR2 FQNEAQ. CDR3 length: 16 amino acids. In DNA form, the CDR3 reads TGTGCCAGCACCGCCCCGCGTCACCCTCAAAATTCACCCCTCCACTTT. Translation gives CASTAPRHPQNSPLHF.

V gene TRBV29-1 combines with J gene TRBJ1-1; no clear D gene. In germline, CDR1 is SQVTM, CDR2 ANQGSEA. The CDR3 sequence is 10 residues long. Trimming took 4 bases from V and 4 from J, leaving 4 bases between them. The CDR3 DNA follows: TGCAGCGTTGGGGCCACTGAAGCTTTCTTT. Amino acids: CSVGATEAFF. Using reference TRBV29-1 and TRBJ1-1 for the parts outside the CDR3, the full variable domain is SAVISQKPSRDICQRGTSLTIQCQVDSQVTMMFWYRQQPGQSLTLIATANQGSEATYESGFVIDKFPISRPNLTFSTLTVSNMSPEDSSIYLCSVGATEAFFGQGTRLTVV.

The chain is built from TRBV7-2 and TRBJ2-7; 7 nucleotides match TRBD2. The germline gives CDR1 SGHTA, CDR2 FQGNSA. This CDR3 has 18 residues. V dropped 5 bases and J dropped 3; count of bases not matched to a gene: 19. CDR3 residues: CASSTMPSGAGYHYEQYF. CDR3 sequence (DNA): TGTGCCAGCAGCACTATGCCGAGCGGGGCGGGATACCACTACGAGCAGTACTTC. Full variable domain (rest looked up from reference TRBV7-2 and TRBJ2-7): GAGVSQSPSNKVTEKGKDVELRCDPISGHTALYWYRQSLGQGLEFLIYFQGNSAPDKSGLPSDRFSAERTGGSVSTLTIQRTQQEDSAVYLCASSTMPSGAGYHYEQYFGPGTRLTVT.

This clone has only a few counts. The chain joins TRBV5-1 to TRBJ2-7; D is unclear. CDR1 is SGHRS and CDR2 is YFSETQ in the germline V gene. The CDR3 runs 11 residues. V was pared by 5 bases and J by 7 bases, with 10 bases between. In DNA, the CDR3 is TGCGCCAGCAGAACAGAAAGGGAGCAGTACTTC. Translated, it gives CASRTEREQYF.

This sequence joins TRBV4-2 and TRBJ2-2, with a possible D match to TRBD2 (5 bases). CDR1 LGHNA and CDR2 YNFKEQ come from the germline V gene. Trimming took 1 base from V and 0 from J, leaving 9 bases between them. The CDR3 is 16 residues long. The CDR3 nucleotides are TGTGCCAGCAGCCAAGCGGTACTAGCGAACACCGGGGAGCTGTTTTTT. Its protein is CASSQAVLANTGELFF.

J is TRBJ1-5 and V is TRBV29-1, with D hard to call. V dropped 5 bases and J dropped 6 bases, with 14 bases sitting between them. The germline V gene encodes CDR1 SQVTM and CDR2 ANQGSEA. The CDR3 is 13 residues long. CDR3 DNA: TGCAGCGTTCTCGGCCACGCGGGTCAGCCCCAGCATTTT. Translating it yields CSVLGHAGQPQHF.

The V call is TRBV7-9, the J call TRBJ2-7, with 8 positions matching TRBD2. Germline V gives CDR1 SEHNR, CDR2 FQNEAQ (reference sequence). CDR3 length equals 16 residues. J gave up 0 bases and V 5 bases, and 9 bases lay outside the gene matches. CDR3 region: CASSPTWGTSSYEQYF. The CDR3 DNA is TGTGCCAGCAGCCCGACGTGGGGGACTAGCTCCTACGAGCAGTACTTC.

The rearrangement links TRBV5-4 to TRBJ2-7; TRBD1 aligns across 9 bases. CDR3 size: 14 residues. J lost 3 bases, V lost 3 bases, and 4 bases had no gene match. CDR1 and CDR2 from the germline V gene are SGHNT and YYREEE (reference sequence). CDR3: CASSWTGDGYEQYF. CDR3 coding DNA: TGTGCCAGCAGCTGGACAGGGGACGGCTACGAGCAGTACTTC.

The gene calls are TRBV6-5 and TRBJ2-3; a weak D match, TRBD2 (6 bases). Germline loops: CDR1 MNHEY, CDR2 SVGAGI. The CDR3 runs to 15 residues. Deletions cut 4 bases from V and 5 bases from J, with 16 bases between. Here the CDR3 DNA reads TGTGCCAGCAGTTGGGGGGTCTCCCCGGGAGATACGCAGTATTTT. Encoded protein: CASSWGVSPGDTQYF.

This clone was counted a single time. The rearrangement uses TRBV5-1 and TRBJ1-2, with 7 bases aligning to TRBD1. Trimming at V came to 4 bases and at J to 2 bases, leaving 11 bases not matched to a gene. Germline lookup yields CDR1 SGHRS and CDR2 YFSETQ. The CDR3 runs to 16 residues. The DNA of the CDR3 is TGCGCCAGCAGCCTCAGCAGGGGGGTGGGGAACTATGGCTACACCTTC. It encodes CASSLSRGVGNYGYTF.

V is TRBV9 and J is TRBJ1-1, with TRBD1 matching over 8 bases. Germline CDR1 SGDLS, CDR2 YYNGEE. The CDR3 contains 13 residues. The J segment lost 6 bases and the V segment lost 4 bases, leaving 5 bases of the junction unmatched. The CDR3 loop reads CASSSRTGPEAFF. The CDR3 nucleotides are TGTGCCAGCAGCTCCCGGACAGGGCCTGAAGCTTTCTTT. Full variable domain (missing parts from reference TRBV9 and TRBJ1-1): DSGVTQTPKHLITATGQRVTLRCSPRSGDLSVYWYQQSLDQGLQFLIQYYNGEERAKGNILERFSAQQFPDLHSELNLSSLELGDSALYFCASSSRTGPEAFFGQGTRLTVV.

The gene calls are TRBV5-4 and TRBJ2-5; D may be TRBD2 (5 bases). This CDR3 has 11 amino acids. The ends were cut back, 4 bases at V and 5 bases at J, with 6 bases in the middle. Germline V CDR1 and CDR2: SGHNT, YYREEE (reference sequence). CDR3 sequence: CASSPGETQYF. In DNA, the CDR3 is TGTGCCAGCAGCCCGGGGGAGACCCAGTACTTC.

V and J are TRBV24-1 and TRBJ1-6, with a weak D call TRBD1 (5 bases). CDR3 size: 14 residues. CDR1 is KGHDR, CDR2 SFDVKD, per germline. V was clipped by 6 bases and J by 7 bases, with 12 bases between them. CDR3 residues: CATSRRAYNSPLHF. The CDR3, as DNA: TGTGCCACCAGTCGCAGGGCGTACAATTCACCCCTCCACTTT.

The gene calls are TRBV12-3 or TRBV12-4 and TRBJ2-5, with TRBD1 identical over 7 bases. J lost 5 bases, V lost 5 bases, and 5 bases had no gene match. The CDR3 extends over 13 amino acids. Written as DNA, the CDR3 is TGTGCCAGCAGTAAGGGGGCGCCGGAGACCCAGTACTTC. Translating gives CASSKGAPETQYF.